This paragraph reports one TCR beta chain. Its antigen is unidentified. Distinct nucleotide sequences in the sample also encode this CDR3. Every donor had blood drawn once into heparin, roughly 110 mL on average. Expressed TCRB transcripts were sequenced because the entire RNA isolate underwent reverse transcription. TCRdb keeps only in-frame clones here, not all; method: immunoSEQ multiplex PCR. The sample lists roughly 330,000 clones, roughly 9.6% occurring once. The data were obtained in a study of beta chain features in type 1 diabetes. For the study at large: Investigators examined approximately 110,000,000 sorted cells across all samples.

Study-level points and caveats: Naive, central memory and Treg TCRB repertoires appeared more alike in patients than in healthy donors. At VDJ recombination sites, type 1 diabetes patients had fewer insertions and more deleted nucleotides.

Germline loops: CDR1 SGHTA, CDR2 FQGTGA. After removal of 5 bases from V and 5 bases from J, the junction contained 6 bases not matched to a gene. The CDR3 spans 16 residues. The sequence was collected from a woman in her twenties or thirties in good health. This chain links TRBV7-3 with TRBJ2-1; TRBD2 agrees at 13 bases. The sequencing sample was made of naive CD4+ T cells from blood. The CDR3 is CASSPIGTSGNNEQFF. The CDR3 nucleotides are TGTGCCAGCAGCCCAATCGGGACTAGCGGGAACAATGAGCAGTTCTTC. The full variable domain, completed using reference TRBV7-3 and TRBJ2-1, is GAGVSQTPSNKVTEKGKYVELRCDPISGHTALYWYRQSLGQGPEFLIYFQGTGAADDSGLPNDRFFAVRPEGSVSTLKIQRTERGDSAVYLCASSPIGTSGNNEQFFGPGTRLTVL.